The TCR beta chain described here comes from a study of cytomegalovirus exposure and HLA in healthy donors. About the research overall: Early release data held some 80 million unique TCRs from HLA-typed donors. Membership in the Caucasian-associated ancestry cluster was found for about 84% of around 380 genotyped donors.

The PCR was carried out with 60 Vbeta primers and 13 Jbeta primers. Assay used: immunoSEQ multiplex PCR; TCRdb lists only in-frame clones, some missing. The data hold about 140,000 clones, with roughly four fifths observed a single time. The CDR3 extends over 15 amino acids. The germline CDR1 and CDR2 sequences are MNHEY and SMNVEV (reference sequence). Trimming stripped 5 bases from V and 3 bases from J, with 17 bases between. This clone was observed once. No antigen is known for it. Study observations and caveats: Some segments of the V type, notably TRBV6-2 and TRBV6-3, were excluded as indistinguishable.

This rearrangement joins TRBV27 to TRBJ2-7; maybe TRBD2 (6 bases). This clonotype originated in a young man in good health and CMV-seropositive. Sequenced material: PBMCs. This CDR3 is CASSQGLPRGYEQYF. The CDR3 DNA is TGTGCCAGCAGTCAGGGACTTCCCCGAGGCTACGAGCAGTACTTC.